This TCR beta chain was captured in a study of cytomegalovirus exposure and HLA in healthy donors. The CDR3 contains 14 residues. CDR1 is GTSNPN and CDR2 is SVGIG in the germline V gene (reference sequence). V was pared by 1 base and J by 6 bases, with 14 bases between. PCR employed 60 Vbeta and 13 Jbeta primers. Using immunoSEQ multiplex PCR, the repertoire was profiled, and TCRdb retains in-frame clones only, with some absent. The sample shows about 190,000 clones, over 80% of them seen only once. The TCR was taken from a man between 40 and 49 years old in good health and CMV-seropositive. This rearrangement joins TRBV30 to TRBJ2-3; the D gene is possibly TRBD1 (6 bases). Specimen: PBMCs. CDR3 protein: CAWSAGQTVDTQYF. CDR3 nucleotide sequence: TGTGCCTGGAGTGCCGGACAGACGGTGGATACGCAGTATTTT.